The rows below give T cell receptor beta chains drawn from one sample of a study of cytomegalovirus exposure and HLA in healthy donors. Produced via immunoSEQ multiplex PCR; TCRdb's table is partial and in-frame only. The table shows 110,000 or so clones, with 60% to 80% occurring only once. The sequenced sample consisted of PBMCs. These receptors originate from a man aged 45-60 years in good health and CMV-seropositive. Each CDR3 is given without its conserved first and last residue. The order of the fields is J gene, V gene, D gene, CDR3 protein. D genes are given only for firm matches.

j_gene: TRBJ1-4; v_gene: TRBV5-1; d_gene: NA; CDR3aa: ASSFRPSVLGEKLF
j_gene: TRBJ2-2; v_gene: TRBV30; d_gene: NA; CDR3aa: AWRPDWAGELF
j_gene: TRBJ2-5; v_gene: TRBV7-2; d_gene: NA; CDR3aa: ASSLGGQYQETQY
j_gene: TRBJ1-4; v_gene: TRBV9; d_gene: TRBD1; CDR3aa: ASSVARGGNEKLF
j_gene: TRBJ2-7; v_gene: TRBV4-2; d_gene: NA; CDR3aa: ASSQVFGGESSYEQY
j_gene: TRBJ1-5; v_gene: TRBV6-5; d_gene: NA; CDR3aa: ASRASGNQPQH
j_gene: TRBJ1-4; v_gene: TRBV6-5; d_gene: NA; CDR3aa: ASRQRGLGKLF
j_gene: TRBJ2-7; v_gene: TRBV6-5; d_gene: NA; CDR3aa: ASSPEGTYEQY
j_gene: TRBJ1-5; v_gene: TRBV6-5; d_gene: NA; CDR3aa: ASSSAVSNQPQH
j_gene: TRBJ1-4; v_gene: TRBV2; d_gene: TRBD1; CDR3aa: ASLPGQVNEKLF
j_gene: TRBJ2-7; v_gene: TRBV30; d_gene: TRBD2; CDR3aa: ACSGGGTDNEQY
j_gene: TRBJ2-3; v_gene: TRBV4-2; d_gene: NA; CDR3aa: ASSGGVSTDTQY
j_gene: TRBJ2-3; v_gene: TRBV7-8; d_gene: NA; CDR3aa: ASSLEGGPGRTDTQY
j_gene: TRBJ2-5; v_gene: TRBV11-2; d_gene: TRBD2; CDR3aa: ASSSGLVQY
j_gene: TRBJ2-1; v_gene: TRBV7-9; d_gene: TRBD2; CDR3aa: ASSASLAGGYNEQF